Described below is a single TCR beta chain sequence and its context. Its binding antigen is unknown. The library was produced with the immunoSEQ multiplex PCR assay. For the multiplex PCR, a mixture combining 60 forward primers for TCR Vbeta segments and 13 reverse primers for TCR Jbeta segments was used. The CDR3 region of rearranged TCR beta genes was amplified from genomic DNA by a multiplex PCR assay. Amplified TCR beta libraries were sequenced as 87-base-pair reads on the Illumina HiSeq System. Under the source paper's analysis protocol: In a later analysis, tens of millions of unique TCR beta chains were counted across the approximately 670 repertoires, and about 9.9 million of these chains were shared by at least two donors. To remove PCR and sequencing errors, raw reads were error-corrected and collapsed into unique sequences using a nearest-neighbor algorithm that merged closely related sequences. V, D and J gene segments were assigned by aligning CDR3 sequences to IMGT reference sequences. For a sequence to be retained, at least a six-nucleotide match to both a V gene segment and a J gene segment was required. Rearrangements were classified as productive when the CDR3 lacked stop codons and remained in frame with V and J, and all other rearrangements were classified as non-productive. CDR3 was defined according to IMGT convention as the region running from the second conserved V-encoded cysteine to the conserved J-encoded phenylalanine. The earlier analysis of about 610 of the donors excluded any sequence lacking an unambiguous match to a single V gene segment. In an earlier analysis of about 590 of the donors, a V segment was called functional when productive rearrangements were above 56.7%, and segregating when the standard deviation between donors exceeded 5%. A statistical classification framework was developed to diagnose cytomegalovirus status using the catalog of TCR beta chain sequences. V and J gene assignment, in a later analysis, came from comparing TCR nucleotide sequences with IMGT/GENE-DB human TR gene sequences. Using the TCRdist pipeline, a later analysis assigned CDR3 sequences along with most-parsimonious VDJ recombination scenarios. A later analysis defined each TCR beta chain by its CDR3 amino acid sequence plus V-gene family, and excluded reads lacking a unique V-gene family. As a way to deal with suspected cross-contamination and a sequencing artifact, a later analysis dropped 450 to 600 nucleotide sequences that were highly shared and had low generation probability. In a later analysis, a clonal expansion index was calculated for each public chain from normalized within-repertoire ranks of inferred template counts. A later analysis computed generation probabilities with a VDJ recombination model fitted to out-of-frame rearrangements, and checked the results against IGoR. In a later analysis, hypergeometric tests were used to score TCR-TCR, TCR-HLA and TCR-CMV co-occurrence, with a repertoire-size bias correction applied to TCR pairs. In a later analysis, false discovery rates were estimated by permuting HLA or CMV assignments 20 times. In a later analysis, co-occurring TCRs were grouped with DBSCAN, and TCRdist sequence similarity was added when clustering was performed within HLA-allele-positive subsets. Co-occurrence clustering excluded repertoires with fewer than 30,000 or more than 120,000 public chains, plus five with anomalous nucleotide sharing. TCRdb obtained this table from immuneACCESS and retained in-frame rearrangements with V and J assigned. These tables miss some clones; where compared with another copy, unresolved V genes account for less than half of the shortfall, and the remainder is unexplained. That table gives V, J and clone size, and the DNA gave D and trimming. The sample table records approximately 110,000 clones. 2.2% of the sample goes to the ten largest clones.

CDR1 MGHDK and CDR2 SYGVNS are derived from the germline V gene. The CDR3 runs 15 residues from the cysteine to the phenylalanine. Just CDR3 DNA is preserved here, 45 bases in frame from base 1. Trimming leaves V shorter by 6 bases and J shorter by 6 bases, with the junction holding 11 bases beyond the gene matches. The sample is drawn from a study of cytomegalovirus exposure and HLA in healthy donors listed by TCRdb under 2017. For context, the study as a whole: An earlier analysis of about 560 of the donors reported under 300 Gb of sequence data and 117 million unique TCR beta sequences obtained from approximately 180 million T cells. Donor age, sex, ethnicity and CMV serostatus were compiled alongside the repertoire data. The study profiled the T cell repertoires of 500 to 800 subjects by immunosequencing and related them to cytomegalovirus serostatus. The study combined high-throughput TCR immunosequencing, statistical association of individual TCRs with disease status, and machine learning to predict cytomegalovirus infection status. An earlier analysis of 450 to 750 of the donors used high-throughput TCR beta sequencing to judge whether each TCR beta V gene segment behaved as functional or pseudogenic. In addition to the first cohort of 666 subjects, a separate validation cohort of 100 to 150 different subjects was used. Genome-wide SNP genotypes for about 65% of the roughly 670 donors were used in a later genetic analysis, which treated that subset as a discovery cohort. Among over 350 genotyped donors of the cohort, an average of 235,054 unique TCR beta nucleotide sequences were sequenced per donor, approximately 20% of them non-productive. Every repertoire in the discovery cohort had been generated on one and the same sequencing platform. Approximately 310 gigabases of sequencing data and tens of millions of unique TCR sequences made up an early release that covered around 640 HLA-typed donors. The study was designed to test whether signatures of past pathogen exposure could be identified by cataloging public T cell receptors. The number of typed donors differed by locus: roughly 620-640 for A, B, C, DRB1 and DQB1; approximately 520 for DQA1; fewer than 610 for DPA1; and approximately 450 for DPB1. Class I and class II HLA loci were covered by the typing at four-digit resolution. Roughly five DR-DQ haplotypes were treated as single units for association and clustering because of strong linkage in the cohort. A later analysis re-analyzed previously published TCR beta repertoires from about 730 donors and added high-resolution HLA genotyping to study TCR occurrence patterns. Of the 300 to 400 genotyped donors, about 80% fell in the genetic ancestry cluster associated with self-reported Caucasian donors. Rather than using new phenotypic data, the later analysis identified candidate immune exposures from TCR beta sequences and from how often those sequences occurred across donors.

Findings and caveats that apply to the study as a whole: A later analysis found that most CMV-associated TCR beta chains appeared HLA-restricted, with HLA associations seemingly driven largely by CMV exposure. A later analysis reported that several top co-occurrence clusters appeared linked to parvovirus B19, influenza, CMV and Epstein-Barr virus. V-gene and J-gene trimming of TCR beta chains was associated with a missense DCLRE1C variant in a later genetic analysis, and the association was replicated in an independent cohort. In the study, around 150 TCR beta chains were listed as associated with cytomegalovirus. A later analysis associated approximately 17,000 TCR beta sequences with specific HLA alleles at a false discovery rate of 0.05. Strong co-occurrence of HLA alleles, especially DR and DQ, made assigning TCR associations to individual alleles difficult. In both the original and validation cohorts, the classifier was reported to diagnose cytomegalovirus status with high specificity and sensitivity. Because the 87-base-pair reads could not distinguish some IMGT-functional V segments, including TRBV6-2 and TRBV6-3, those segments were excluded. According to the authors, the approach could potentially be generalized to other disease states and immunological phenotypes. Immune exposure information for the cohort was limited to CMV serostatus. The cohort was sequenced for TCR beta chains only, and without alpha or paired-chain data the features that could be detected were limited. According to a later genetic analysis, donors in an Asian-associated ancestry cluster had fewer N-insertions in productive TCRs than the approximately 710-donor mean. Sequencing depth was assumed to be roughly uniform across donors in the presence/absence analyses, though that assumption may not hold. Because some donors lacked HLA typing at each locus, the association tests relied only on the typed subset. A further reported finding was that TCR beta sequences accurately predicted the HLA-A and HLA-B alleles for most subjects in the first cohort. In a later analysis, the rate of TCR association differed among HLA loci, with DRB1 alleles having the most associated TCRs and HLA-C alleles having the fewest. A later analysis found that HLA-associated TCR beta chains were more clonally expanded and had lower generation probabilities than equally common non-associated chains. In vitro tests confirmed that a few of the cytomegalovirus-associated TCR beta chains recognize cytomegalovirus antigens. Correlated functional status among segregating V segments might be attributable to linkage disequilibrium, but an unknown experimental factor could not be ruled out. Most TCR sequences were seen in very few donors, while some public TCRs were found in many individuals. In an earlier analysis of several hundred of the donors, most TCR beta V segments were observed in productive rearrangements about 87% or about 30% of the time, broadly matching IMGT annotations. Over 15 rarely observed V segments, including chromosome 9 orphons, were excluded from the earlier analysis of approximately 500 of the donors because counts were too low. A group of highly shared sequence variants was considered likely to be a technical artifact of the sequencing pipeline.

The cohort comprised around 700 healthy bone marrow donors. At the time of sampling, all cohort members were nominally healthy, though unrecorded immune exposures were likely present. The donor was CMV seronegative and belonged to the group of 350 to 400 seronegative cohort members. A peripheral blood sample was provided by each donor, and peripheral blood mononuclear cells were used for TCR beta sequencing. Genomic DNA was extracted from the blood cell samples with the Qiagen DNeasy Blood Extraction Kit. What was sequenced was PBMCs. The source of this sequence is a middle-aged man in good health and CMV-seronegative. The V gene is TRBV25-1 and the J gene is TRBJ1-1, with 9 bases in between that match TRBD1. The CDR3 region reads CASRNTGTGFPEAFF. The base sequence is TGTGCCAGCAGAAATACCGGGACAGGGTTCCCTGAAGCTTTCTTT.